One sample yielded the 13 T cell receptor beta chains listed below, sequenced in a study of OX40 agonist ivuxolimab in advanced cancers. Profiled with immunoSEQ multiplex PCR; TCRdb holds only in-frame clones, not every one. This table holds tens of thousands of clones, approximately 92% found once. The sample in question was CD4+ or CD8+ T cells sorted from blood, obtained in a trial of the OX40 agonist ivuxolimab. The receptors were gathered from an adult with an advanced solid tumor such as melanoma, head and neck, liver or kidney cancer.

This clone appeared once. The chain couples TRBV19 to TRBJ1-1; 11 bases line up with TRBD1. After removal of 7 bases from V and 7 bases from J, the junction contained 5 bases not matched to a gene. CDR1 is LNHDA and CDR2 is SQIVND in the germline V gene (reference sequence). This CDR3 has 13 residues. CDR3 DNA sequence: TGTGCCAGTAAGGGACAGGGGGAGGGTGAAGCTTTCTTT. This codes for CASKGQGEGEAFF.

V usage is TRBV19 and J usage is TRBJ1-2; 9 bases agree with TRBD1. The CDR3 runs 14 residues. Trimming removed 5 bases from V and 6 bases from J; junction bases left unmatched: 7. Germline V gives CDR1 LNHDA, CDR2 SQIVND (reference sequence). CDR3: CASSGDRARDGYTF. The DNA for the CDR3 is TGTGCCAGTAGTGGGGACAGGGCTAGAGATGGCTACACCTTC.

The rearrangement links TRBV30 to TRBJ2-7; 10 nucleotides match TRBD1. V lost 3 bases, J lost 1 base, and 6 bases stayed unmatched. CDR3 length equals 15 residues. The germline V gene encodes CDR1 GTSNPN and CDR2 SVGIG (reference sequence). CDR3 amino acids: CAWSRPGQGSYEQYF. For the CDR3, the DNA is TGTGCCTGGAGCCGCCCGGGACAGGGGTCCTACGAGCAGTACTTC.

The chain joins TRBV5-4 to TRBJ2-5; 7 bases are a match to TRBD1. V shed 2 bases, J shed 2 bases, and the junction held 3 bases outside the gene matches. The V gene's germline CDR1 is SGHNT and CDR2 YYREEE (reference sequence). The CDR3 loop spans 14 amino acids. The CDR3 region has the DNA TGTGCCAGCAGCTTCGGACAGGAGCAAGAGACCCAGTACTTC. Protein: CASSFGQEQETQYF.

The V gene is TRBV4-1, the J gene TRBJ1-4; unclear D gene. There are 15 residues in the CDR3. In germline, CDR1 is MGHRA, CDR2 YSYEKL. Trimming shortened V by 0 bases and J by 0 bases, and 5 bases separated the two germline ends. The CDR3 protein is CASSQDPATNEKLFF. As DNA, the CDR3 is TGCGCCAGCAGCCAAGATCCCGCAACTAATGAAAAACTGTTTTTT.

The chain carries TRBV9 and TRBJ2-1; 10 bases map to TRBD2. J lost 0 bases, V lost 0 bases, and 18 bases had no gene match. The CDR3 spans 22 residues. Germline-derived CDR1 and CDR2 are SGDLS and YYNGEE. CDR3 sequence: CASSVATSGRAGWLSSYNEQFF. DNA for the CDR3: TGTGCCAGCAGCGTAGCTACGAGCGGGAGGGCGGGTTGGCTCTCCTCCTACAATGAGCAGTTCTTC.

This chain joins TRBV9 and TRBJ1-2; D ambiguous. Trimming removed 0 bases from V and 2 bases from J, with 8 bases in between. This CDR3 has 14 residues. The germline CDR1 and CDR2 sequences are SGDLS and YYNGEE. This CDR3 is CASSVANSNYGYTF. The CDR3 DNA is TGTGCCAGCAGCGTAGCTAACAGCAACTATGGCTACACCTTC.

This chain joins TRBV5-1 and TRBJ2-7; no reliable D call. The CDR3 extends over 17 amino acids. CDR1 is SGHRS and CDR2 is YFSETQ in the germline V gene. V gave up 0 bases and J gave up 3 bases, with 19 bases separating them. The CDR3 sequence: CASSLVSVRQHDYEQYF. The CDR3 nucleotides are TGCGCCAGCAGCTTGGTCTCAGTCAGGCAGCACGACTACGAGCAGTACTTC.

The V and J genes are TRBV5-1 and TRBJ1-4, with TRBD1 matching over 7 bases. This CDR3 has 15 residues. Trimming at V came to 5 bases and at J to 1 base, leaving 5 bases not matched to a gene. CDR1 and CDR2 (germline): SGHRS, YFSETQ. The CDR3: CASSRTGQTNEKLFF. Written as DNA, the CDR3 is TGCGCCAGCAGTCGGACAGGCCAAACTAATGAAAAACTGTTTTTT.

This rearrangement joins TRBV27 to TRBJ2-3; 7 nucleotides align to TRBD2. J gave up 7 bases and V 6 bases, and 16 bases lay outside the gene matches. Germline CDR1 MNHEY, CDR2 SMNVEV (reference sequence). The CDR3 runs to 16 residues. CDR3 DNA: TGTGCCAGCAGAAACGAGATGGGAGGGAGTCGACATACGCAGTATTTT. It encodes CASRNEMGGSRHTQYF.

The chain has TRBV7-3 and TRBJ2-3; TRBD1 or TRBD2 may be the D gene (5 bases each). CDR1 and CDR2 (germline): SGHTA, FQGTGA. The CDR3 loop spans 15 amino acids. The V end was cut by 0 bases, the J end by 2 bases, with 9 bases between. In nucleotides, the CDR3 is TGTGCCAGCAGCTTAACTGGGGGAATCACAGATACGCAGTATTTT. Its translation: CASSLTGGITDTQYF.

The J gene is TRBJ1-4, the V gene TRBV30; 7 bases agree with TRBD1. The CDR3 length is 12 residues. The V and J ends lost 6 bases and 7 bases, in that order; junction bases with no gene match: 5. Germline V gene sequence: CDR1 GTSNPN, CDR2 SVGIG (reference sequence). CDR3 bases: TGTGCCTGCAAAGGGGGCCCTGAAAAACTGTTTTTT. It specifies CACKGGPEKLFF. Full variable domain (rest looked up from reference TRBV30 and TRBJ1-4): SQTIHQWPATLVQPVGSPLSLECTVEGTSNPNLYWYRQAAGRGLQLLFYSVGIGQISSEVPQNLSASRPQDRQFILSSKKLLLSDSGFYLCACKGGPEKLFFGSGTQLSVL.

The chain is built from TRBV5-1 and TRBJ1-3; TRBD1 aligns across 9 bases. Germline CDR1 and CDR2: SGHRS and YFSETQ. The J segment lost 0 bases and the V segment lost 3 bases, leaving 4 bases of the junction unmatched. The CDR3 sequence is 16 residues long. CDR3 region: CASSWLGQGSGNTIYF. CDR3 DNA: TGCGCCAGCAGCTGGCTGGGACAGGGCTCTGGAAACACCATATATTTT.